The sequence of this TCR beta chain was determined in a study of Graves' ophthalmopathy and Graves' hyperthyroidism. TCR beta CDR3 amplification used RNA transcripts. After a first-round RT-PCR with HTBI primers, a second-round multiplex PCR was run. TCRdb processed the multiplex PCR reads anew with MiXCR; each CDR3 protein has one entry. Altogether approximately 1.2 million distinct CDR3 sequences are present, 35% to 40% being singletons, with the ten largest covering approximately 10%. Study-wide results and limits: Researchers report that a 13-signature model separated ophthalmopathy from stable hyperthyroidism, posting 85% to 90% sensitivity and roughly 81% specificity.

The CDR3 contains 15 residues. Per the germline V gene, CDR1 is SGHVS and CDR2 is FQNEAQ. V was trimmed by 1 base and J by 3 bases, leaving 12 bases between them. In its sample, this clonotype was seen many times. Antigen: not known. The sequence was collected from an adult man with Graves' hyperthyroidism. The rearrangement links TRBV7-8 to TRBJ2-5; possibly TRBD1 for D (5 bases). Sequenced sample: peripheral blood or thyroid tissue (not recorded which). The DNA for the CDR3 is TGTGCCAGCAGCTTAGGTTGGGGCGGAGAAGAGACCCAGTACTTC. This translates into CASSLGWGGEETQYF. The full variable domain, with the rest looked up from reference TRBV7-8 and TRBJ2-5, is GAGVSQSPRYKVAKRGQDVALRCDPISGHVSLFWYQQALGQGPEFLTYFQNEAQLDKSGLPSDRFFAERPEGSVSTLKIQRTQQEDSAVYLCASSLGWGGEETQYFGPGTRLLVL.